This section outlines one T cell receptor beta chain sequence together with its context. The data were taken from a study of blood T cell repertoires in COVID-19. Study in general: Sources were T cells, B-cell-depleted T cells, or PBMCs; the material itself was cDNA or gDNA.

The CDR3 consists of 16 residues. The germline gives CDR1 LGHDT, CDR2 YNNKEL (reference sequence). V was cut by 0 bases and J by 3 bases, with 12 bases left in between. Data came from immunoSEQ multiplex PCR; TCRdb stores just in-frame clones and leaves some out. Of 90,000 or so clones listed, 81% are singletons. This chain connects TRBV3-1 (or the pseudogene TRBV3-2) to TRBJ1-5; D perhaps matches TRBD1 (5 bases). Sequencing was performed on peripheral blood. The sequence derives from a man at least 80 years old with active or convalescent COVID-19. CDR3 nucleotides: TGTGCCAGCAGCCAAGATGCCCCAGGGTTCAATCAGCCCCAGCATTTT. This sequence encodes CASSQDAPGFNQPQHF.